This T cell receptor beta chain was profiled in a study of blood T cell repertoires in COVID-19. Study overall: Some COVID-19 samples were acute and others convalescent; all came from the United States, Italy and Spain. T cells, B-cell-depleted T cells, or PBMCs provided the cDNA or gDNA that served as material.

In the authors' methods: Reference gene primers were amplified, and this amplification served to estimate nucleated cell counts. Sequencing was performed with immunoSEQ multiplex PCR; in TCRdb, only in-frame clones are kept and a portion is missing. That table gives V, J and clone size, and the DNA gave D and trimming. In the table there are approximately 240,000 clones, about 88% of which are singletons. The CDR3 is 16 amino acids. The V and J ends lost 6 bases and 4 bases, in that order; junction bases with no gene match: 10. Germline CDR1 and CDR2: MNHEY and SMNVEV (reference sequence). Source material: peripheral blood. The J gene is TRBJ1-5, the V gene TRBV27; 9 nucleotides align to TRBD1. The TCR comes from a middle-aged man who had recovered from COVID-19. The CDR3 coding sequence is TGTGCCAGCAGATCACGGGGACAGGGTCGTAATCAGCCCCAGCATTTT. Translating it yields CASRSRGQGRNQPQHF.